The T cell receptor beta chain described here comes from a study of CD8 T cells in ankylosing spondylitis. Study findings and constraints: A motif in TCR beta, a set of fewer than ten highly homologous variants, appeared characteristic of ankylosing spondylitis blood. Clones that were linked to disease were CD8+ and were relatively rare in peripheral blood.

As concerns this clonotype: Its antigen is undetermined.

MiXCR, run by TCRdb on the 5' RACE reads, gives a single entry per CDR3 protein. The sample has about 800,000 distinct CDR3 sequences; approximately 12% are singletons. This CDR3 contains 12 residues. CDR1 SEHNR and CDR2 FQNEAQ come from the germline V gene (reference sequence). Trimming shortened V by 6 bases and J by 9 bases, and 14 bases separated the two germline ends. V usage is TRBV7-9 and J usage is TRBJ1-2, with D perhaps matching TRBD1 (5 bases). Material for sequencing was blood, either unsorted or a sorted T cell fraction (not recorded which). This sequence was found in a male donor with ankylosing spondylitis. CDR3 amino acids: CASSFRDQSYTF. CDR3 bases: TGTGCCAGCAGTTTCCGGGACCAAAGCTACACCTTC. Looking up the rest from reference TRBV7-9 and TRBJ1-2 gives the full variable domain: DTGVSQNPRHKITKRGQNVTFRCDPISEHNRLYWYRQTLGQGPEFLTYFQNEAQLEKSRLLSDRFSAERPKGSFSTLEIQRTEQGDSAMYLCASSFRDQSYTFGSGTRLTVV.